One T cell receptor beta chain is described in this entry. This table comes from immunoSEQ multiplex PCR, and its TCRdb copy is limited to in-frame clones, with some not included. The repertoire has 150,000 to 200,000 clones, 80% to 90% of them found once; the top ten carry around 4.5%. Trimming removed 4 bases from V and 8 bases from J; junction bases left unmatched: 8. The CDR3 is 15 amino acids. Germline V gives CDR1 SGHDT, CDR2 YYEEEE. The sample comes from a study of lymphopenia after photon versus proton radiotherapy. The clonotype was recovered from a man aged 50 or older with gastric cancer. V and J are TRBV5-6 and TRBJ2-1, with 11 bases that match TRBD2. The sequenced sample was peripheral blood, obtained from a patient treated with photon-based radiotherapy. DNA of the CDR3: TGTGCCAGCAGCCGTAGCGGGAGGGCCGTTGATGAGCAGTTCTTC. It is translated as CASSRSGRAVDEQFF.